This T cell receptor (beta chain) was profiled in a study of blood T cell repertoires in COVID-19. Using immunoSEQ multiplex PCR, the repertoire was profiled, and TCRdb retains in-frame clones only, with some absent. The sample gives some 42,000 clones, approximately 88% of which show up once; about 0.36% is in the top ten. This CDR3 region has 14 residues. The V gene lost 6 bases and the J gene lost 7 bases, with 18 bases spanning the gap. Germline V gene lookup returns CDR1 SNHLY and CDR2 FYNNEI. The specimen was peripheral blood. The chain couples TRBV2 to TRBJ1-1, with D tentatively TRBD1 (5 bases). The sequence came from a human donor in a cohort sampled during active COVID-19. The CDR3, as DNA: TGTGCCAGCAGCGCCCTTGTACAGGATTTTGAAGCTTTCTTT. Its translation is CASSALVQDFEAFF.